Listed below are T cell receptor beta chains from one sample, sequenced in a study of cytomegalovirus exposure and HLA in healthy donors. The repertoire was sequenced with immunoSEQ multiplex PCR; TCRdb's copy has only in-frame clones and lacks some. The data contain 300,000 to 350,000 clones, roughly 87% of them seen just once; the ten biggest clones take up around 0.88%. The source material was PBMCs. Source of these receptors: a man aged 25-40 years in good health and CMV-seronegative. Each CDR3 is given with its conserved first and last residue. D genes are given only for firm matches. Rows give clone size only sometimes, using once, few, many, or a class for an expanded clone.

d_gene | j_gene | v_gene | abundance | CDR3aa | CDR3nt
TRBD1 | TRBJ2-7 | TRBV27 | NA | CASSSTGARYEQYF | TGTGCCAGCAGTTCGACAGGGGCCCGCTACGAGCAGTACTTC
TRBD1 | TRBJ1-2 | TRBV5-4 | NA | CASSFQDRVRGYTF | TGTGCCAGCAGCTTCCAGGACAGGGTTCGGGGCTACACCTTC
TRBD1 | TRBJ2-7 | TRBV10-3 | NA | CAISPGQGRSNEQYF | TGTGCCATCAGCCCCGGACAGGGTCGTTCAAACGAGCAGTACTTC
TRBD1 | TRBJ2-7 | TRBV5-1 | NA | CASSSNPGGASYEQYF | TGCGCCAGCAGCTCTAATCCAGGGGGCGCTTCCTACGAGCAGTACTTC
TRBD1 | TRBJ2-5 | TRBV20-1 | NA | CSAQGEETQYF | TGCAGTGCACAGGGGGAAGAGACCCAGTACTTC
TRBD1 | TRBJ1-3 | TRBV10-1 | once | CASRRPGQGYTIYF | TGCGCCAGCCGTCGACCGGGACAGGGTTACACCATATATTTT
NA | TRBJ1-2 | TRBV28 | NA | CASSFPTQGHGYTF | TGTGCCAGCAGTTTCCCGACCCAGGGTCATGGCTACACCTTC
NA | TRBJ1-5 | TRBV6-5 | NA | CASGQEGQPQHF | TGTGCCAGCGGCCAGGAGGGCCAGCCCCAGCATTTT
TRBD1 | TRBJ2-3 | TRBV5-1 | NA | CASSGGQGAYTPDTQYF | TGCGCCAGCAGCGGCGGACAGGGGGCCTATACCCCAGATACGCAGTATTTT
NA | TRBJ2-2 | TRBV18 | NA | CASSPQGSGELFF | TGTGCCAGCTCACCCCAGGGTTCCGGGGAGCTGTTTTTT
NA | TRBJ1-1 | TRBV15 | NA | CATRGGMNTEAFF | TGTGCCACCAGGGGGGGTATGAACACTGAAGCTTTCTTT
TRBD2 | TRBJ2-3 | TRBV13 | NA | CASSLVSGGSTDTQYF | TGTGCCAGCAGCTTAGTGTCGGGGGGATCCACAGATACGCAGTATTTT
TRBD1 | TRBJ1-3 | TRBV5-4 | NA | CASSLGGQPNTIYF | TGTGCCAGCAGCTTGGGGGGACAGCCAAACACCATATATTTT
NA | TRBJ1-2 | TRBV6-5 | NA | CASSFRRVYNYGYTF | TGTGCCAGCAGTTTTCGGAGGGTTTACAACTATGGCTACACCTTC
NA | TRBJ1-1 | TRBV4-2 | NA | CASSHEGQNTEAFF | TGTGCCAGCAGCCACGAGGGACAGAACACTGAAGCTTTCTTT
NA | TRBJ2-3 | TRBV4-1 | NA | CASSQDPRGTDTQYF | TGCGCCAGCAGCCAAGATCCCCGAGGCACAGATACGCAGTATTTT
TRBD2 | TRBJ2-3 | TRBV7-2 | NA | CASSLRASGGDTDTQYF | TGTGCCAGCAGCTTACGAGCTAGCGGGGGGGACACAGATACGCAGTATTTT
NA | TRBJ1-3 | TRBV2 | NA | CASKQGDYSGNTIYF | TGTGCCAGCAAACAGGGCGATTACTCTGGAAACACCATATATTTT
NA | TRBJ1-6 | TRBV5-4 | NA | CASNQGLSSYNSPLHF | TGTGCCAGCAACCAGGGTCTCAGCTCCTATAATTCACCCCTCCACTTT
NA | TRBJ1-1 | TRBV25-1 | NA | CASSEWGVGNTEAFF | TGTGCCAGCAGTGAATGGGGGGTCGGGAACACTGAAGCTTTCTTT
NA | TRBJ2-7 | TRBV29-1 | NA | CSVARDTAPYEQYF | TGCAGCGTTGCGAGGGACACAGCACCCTACGAGCAGTACTTC
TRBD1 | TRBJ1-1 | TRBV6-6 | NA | CASSYLRDSAEAFF | TGTGCCAGCAGTTACCTTAGGGACAGCGCTGAAGCTTTCTTT
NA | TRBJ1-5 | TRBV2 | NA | CASSDTDSVEPQHF | TGTGCCAGCAGTGATACCGATTCGGTGGAGCCCCAGCATTTT
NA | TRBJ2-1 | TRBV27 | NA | CASSLSVYNEQFF | TGTGCCAGCAGTTTAAGCGTCTACAATGAGCAGTTCTTC
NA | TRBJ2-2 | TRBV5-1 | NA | CASSRRAPLAPGELFF | TGCGCCAGCAGCCGCCGGGCTCCCCTAGCACCCGGGGAGCTGTTTTTT
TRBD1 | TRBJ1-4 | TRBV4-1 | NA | CASSQSGTGGFGNEKLFF | TGCGCCAGCAGCCAGTCCGGGACAGGGGGCTTTGGTAATGAAAAACTGTTTTTT
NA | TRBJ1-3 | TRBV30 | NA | CAWSYLGNTIYF | TGTGCCTGGAGCTACCTCGGAAACACCATATATTTT
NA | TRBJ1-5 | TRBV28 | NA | CASSHMKGFRGQPQHF | TGTGCCAGCAGCCACATGAAGGGGTTTAGGGGTCAGCCCCAGCATTTT
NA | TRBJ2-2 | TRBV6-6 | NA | CAGRDTGRNTGELFF | TGTGCCGGCAGAGACACTGGTCGAAACACCGGGGAGCTGTTTTTT
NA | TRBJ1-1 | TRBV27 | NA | CASSFAQGSLSTEAFF | TGTGCCAGCAGTTTCGCCCAGGGGAGTTTAAGCACTGAAGCTTTCTTT
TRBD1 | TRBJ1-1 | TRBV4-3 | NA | CASSQVPQGLMNTEAFF | TGCGCCAGCAGCCAAGTCCCACAGGGGTTAATGAACACTGAAGCTTTCTTT